Sequencing of this T cell receptor (beta chain) was carried out in a study of T cells after posttransplantation cyclophosphamide. Overall study findings and caveats: TRB overlap between skin or GI tissue T cells and blood was limited. After PTCy, TRB diversity resembled that of CNI/methotrexate controls.

About this clone itself: What it binds is not known.

TCRdb keeps only in-frame clones here, not all; method: immunoSEQ multiplex PCR. Of about 31,000 clones listed, around 90% are singletons. The naive gate required viable CD3+CD4+ or CD3+CD8+ cells with CCR7+CD45RA+CD45RO-CD95-CD27+CD28+ phenotype. The CDR3 contains 14 residues. Germline-derived CDR1 and CDR2 are MRHNA and SNTAGT. V gave up 6 bases and J gave up 7 bases, with 13 bases separating them. The source is a man aged 25-45 years in good health and a related stem cell transplant donor. This chain links TRBV6-4 with TRBJ1-6; D is possibly TRBD1 (5 bases). Sequenced: naive CD4+ T cells sorted from blood. CDR3 in DNA: TGTGCCAGCAGCCTTACAGGTCCCAATTCACCCCTCCACTTT. It specifies CASSLTGPNSPLHF.